The table lists the clone carrying this T cell receptor beta chain with a few counts. Its specificity is not known. Trimming at V came to 6 bases and at J to 2 bases, leaving 7 bases not matched to a gene. Germline-derived CDR1 and CDR2 are DFQATT and SNEGSKA (reference sequence). The CDR3 totals 14 residues. This record comes from a study of blood T cells in healthy people across ages. Broader study findings: While age rose, TCR beta diversity per million T cells dropped in a roughly linear way. Naive T cell percentage strongly correlated with TCR beta diversity.

A second PCR of roughly 6 to 12 cycles used a sample-barcoded 5' primer and a J-beta primer mix. TCRdb reprocessed the 5' RACE reads via MiXCR and lists one record per CDR3 protein. The repertoire holds around 990,000 distinct CDR3 sequences, with 30% to 40% as singletons. The TCR sequence derives from a man between 18 and 29 years old in good health. The V call is TRBV20-1, the J call TRBJ2-1; 7 bases are a match to TRBD2. The sample consisted of blood. CDR3 loop: CSALGLAAYNEQFF. The CDR3 DNA is TGCAGTGCCCTGGGGCTAGCGGCCTACAATGAGCAGTTCTTC.